This T cell receptor beta chain came from a study of blood T cell repertoires in COVID-19. In the study overall: Acute and convalescent COVID-19 samples came from the United States, Italy and Spain. In each case, the material was cDNA or gDNA derived from T cells, B-cell-depleted T cells, or PBMCs.

Clones were sequenced by immunoSEQ multiplex PCR, and TCRdb holds only the in-frame ones, with some missing. The sample comprises fewer than 350,000 clones, over 75% of which are singletons, and around 0.92% rests with the top ten. Participants were placed into cohorts based on the clinical history they reported. Each recovered donor of Cohort 3 presented with two negative PCRs, clearance, or symptom resolution. This CDR3 has 16 residues. Trimming cost V 5 bases and J 3 bases; bases outside gene matches: 7. The germline CDR1 and CDR2 sequences are SEHNR and FQNEAQ (reference sequence). V and J are TRBV7-9 and TRBJ2-1; 10 bases are a match to TRBD2. This TCR derives from a woman between 25 and 40 years old who had recovered from COVID-19. Sequenced input: PBMCs or T cells enriched from blood (not recorded which). The CDR3 DNA sequence: TGTGCCAGCAGCGGCCTAGCGGGAGTAGACTACAATGAGCAGTTCTTC. Protein: CASSGLAGVDYNEQFF.